These 4 T cell receptor beta chains were all obtained from the same sample, sequenced in a study of post-analysis software for immune sequencing data. Libraries were made from TCR beta cDNA, and they carried unique molecular identifiers. TCRdb passed the PCR reads through MiXCR, listing each CDR3 protein once. The sample carries 250,000 to 300,000 distinct CDR3 sequences, 35% to 40% recorded once. No antigen has been assigned to these receptors. Study-wide points: Patients had higher frequencies than controls of five or six TRBV segments, including TRBV5-6, TRBV5-1 and TRBV20-1.

The sequenced material came from blood. The receptors stem from a girl aged 10-17 years with multiple sclerosis.

At least ten counts were recorded for this clonotype. The chain uses TRBV5-1 and TRBJ2-1; 8 nucleotides match TRBD2. CDR3 length equals 17 residues. Trimming cost V 1 base and J 8 bases; bases outside gene matches: 14. CDR1 and CDR2 (germline): SGHRS, YFSETQ. The CDR3 bases are TGCGCCAGCAGCTTGTTATTTGGAGCGGGAGTACCGGATGAGCAGTTCTTC. Protein sequence: CASSLLFGAGVPDEQFF. The entire variable domain, with the rest obtained from reference TRBV5-1 and TRBJ2-1, is as follows: KAGVTQTPRYLIKTRGQQVTLSCSPISGHRSVSWYQQTPGQGLQFLFEYFSETQRNKGNFPGRFSGRQFSNSRSEMNVSTLELGDSALYLCASSLLFGAGVPDEQFFGPGTRLTVL.

This clonotype came up many times. V is TRBV5-1 and J is TRBJ1-2; D unclear. This CDR3 has 15 residues. V lost 4 bases and J 1 base, leaving 14 bases between the germline ends. Germline assignment: CDR1 SGHRS and CDR2 YFSETQ. CDR3 in DNA: TGCGCCAGCAGCAAGACCGATCCTTTTAACTATGGCTACACCTTC. Protein: CASSKTDPFNYGYTF.

Notes on this clonotype: This clone may be a read error of a much larger clone one base away. The V gene is TRBV10-2, the J gene TRBJ2-5; TRBD1 agrees at 7 bases. The J call may be in error: the DNA end matches TRBJ2-1 better. This CDR3 has 15 residues. Looked up from germline, CDR1 is WSHSY and CDR2 is SAAADI. The CDR3 sequence: CASSEGQVMGETQFF. CDR3 DNA sequence: TGCGCCAGCAGTGAGGGACAGGTGATGGGAGAGACCCAGTTCTTC.

This clonotype was detected many times. The chain joins TRBV15 to TRBJ1-2; TRBD1 agrees at 8 bases. This CDR3 spans 13 amino acids. The V segment lost 3 bases and the J segment 8 bases; nucleotides outside the gene matches: 5. Germline assignment: CDR1 LNHNV and CDR2 YYDKDF (reference sequence). CDR3 protein: CATSSYGQGGYTF. As DNA, the CDR3 is TGTGCCACCAGCAGTTATGGACAGGGCGGCTACACCTTC.